This T cell receptor (beta chain) was documented in a study of regulatory T cells in long-lasting Graves disease. This clonotype was seen a handful of times. The antigen remains undetermined. The CDR3 is 12 residues long. CDR1 and CDR2 from the germline V gene are SNHLY and FYNNEI. V was shortened by 10 bases and J by 8 bases, with 17 bases between the two germline ends. Study results and caveats: TRBV28 was favored in persistent disease, as were TRBJ1-2 and TRBJ2-5.

Sequencing libraries for TCR beta were prepared with iRepertoire HTBI primers and Arm-PCR of CDR3 regions. In the original analysis: Gene usage covered 55 to 70 TRBV and 14 to 15 TRBJ segments. TCRdb ran MiXCR on the multiplex PCR reads and lists one entry per CDR3 protein. The authors' filters were not applied to this entry. Of roughly 530,000 distinct CDR3 sequences in the sample, about 16% were seen once. Time point reported: newly diagnosed GD, antithyroid drugs for less than 3 months. The TCR library was prepared using RNA isolated from PBMCs. This sample also appeared in a second study, on T cells in Graves' hyperthyroidism and ophthalmopathy.

The chain uses TRBV2 and TRBJ1-2; possibly TRBD1 for D (5 bases). The sample was peripheral blood mononuclear cells (PBMCs), taken at new diagnosis, from a patient treated with antithyroid drugs. The receptor comes from a woman aged 40-60 years with Graves disease. The CDR3 loop is CANEAMGGGYTF. Here the CDR3 DNA reads TGTGCCAACGAAGCAATGGGGGGAGGCTACACCTTC.